This T cell receptor beta chain is drawn from a study of blood T cell repertoires in COVID-19. In the study overall: COVID-19 samples, acute and convalescent, were from the United States, Italy and Spain. Nucleic acid was either cDNA or gDNA, and it came from T cells, B-cell-depleted T cells, or PBMCs.

Original handling: Reference gene primer amplification gave nucleated cell count estimates. Repertoires were generated with immunoSEQ multiplex PCR, while TCRdb's copy carries only in-frame clones and drops some. Clone size and V and J calls were adopted from that table, with D and trimming inferred from the DNA. The sample lists 75,000 to 90,000 clones; 80% were seen once. This CDR3 is built from 14 residues. Germline V gene data show CDR1 as LNHDA and CDR2 as SQIVND (reference sequence). The V segment lost 8 bases and the J segment 1 base; nucleotides outside the gene matches: 6. The chain uses TRBV19 and TRBJ1-2; 8 nucleotides agree with TRBD1. What was sequenced was peripheral blood. The sequence was obtained from a woman in her 70s with acute or convalescent COVID-19. The CDR3 sequence: CASRGQGLNYGYTF. CDR3 nucleotides: TGTGCCAGTCGCGGACAGGGCCTTAACTATGGCTACACCTTC.